The TCR beta chain under discussion was sequenced for a study of T cells expressing NK-cell markers. What made the TCR beta cDNA was 5'RACE template switching with UMIs. TCRdb re-called the 5' RACE reads, yielding one record per CDR3 amino acid sequence without DNA. The table counts about 180,000 distinct CDR3 sequences; around 20% lies in the top ten. This receptor was identified in a man aged 18-75 years in good health. The sequenced sample consisted of blood T cells: a sorted CD56 or NKG2C T cell subset, CD4+ or CD8+ T cells, or bulk PBMC T cells (not recorded which).

CDR3 in amino acids: CASSFDPSRLAGDSYNEQFF. The V and J genes are TRBV12-3 or TRBV12-4 and TRBJ2-1; absent DNA, TCRdb's TRBD2 call cannot be checked. This CDR3 has 20 residues.